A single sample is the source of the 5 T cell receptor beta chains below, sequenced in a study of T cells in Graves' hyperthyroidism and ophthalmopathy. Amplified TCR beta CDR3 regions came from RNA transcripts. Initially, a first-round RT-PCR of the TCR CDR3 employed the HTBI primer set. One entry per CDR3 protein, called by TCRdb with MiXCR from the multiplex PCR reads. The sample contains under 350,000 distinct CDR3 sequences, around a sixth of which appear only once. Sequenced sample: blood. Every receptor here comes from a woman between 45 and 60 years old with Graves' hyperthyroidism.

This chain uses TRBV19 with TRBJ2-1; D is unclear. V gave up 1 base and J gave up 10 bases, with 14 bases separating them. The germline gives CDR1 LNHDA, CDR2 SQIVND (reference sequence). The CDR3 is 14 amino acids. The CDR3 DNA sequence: TGTGCCAGTAGTATAGTTTCAGCCTCGGTAGAGCAGTTCTTC. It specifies CASSIVSASVEQFF.

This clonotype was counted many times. The chain's CDR3 is CSARVLPRAQETQYF. Here the CDR3 DNA reads TGCAGTGCTAGAGTCCTGCCCAGGGCCCAAGAGACCCAGTACTTC. The chain employs TRBV20-1 and TRBJ2-5, with D maybe TRBD1 (5 bases). Germline CDR1 is DFQATT and CDR2 is SNEGSKA (reference sequence). CDR3 length equals 15 residues. V was cut by 1 base and J by 1 base, with 13 bases left in between.

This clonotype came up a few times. As DNA, the CDR3 is TGTGCCAGCGAGTGGGGGACGGGCGAGCAGTACGTC. Encoded protein: CASEWGTGEQYV. V is TRBV6-1 and J is TRBJ2-7; tentatively, D is TRBD1 or TRBD2 (5 bases each). Deletions cut 8 bases from V and 6 bases from J, with 14 bases between. This CDR3 region has 12 residues. The germline CDR1 and CDR2 sequences are MNHNS and SASEGT.

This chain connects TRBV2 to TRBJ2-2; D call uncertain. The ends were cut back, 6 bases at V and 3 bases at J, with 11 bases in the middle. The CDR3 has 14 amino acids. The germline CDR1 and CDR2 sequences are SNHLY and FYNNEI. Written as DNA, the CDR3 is TGTGCCAGCAGGCTCGAACTGGACACCGGGGAGCTGTTTTTT. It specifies CASRLELDTGELFF. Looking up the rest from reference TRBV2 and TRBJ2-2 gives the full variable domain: EPEVTQTPSHQVTQMGQEVILRCVPISNHLYFYWYRQILGQKVEFLVSFYNNEISEKSEIFDDQFSVERPDGSNFTLKIRSTKLEDSAMYFCASRLELDTGELFFGEGSRLTVL.

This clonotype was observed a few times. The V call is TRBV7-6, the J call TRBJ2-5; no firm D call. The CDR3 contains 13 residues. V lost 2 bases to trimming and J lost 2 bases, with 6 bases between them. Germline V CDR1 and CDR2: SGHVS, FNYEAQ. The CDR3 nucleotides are TGTGCCAGCAGCTTAATACAGCAAGAGACCCAGTACTTC. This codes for CASSLIQQETQYF.